The clone carrying this TCR beta chain was observed at least ten times. The sample belongs to a study of T cells in Graves' hyperthyroidism and ophthalmopathy. The CDR3 totals 18 residues. Trimming shortened V by 3 bases and J by 0 bases, and 21 bases separated the two germline ends. Per germline, CDR1 DFQATT and CDR2 SNEGSKA (reference sequence). Amplified TCR beta CDR3 regions came from RNA transcripts. The TCR CDR3 first-round RT-PCR relied on the HTBI primer set. TCRdb processed the multiplex PCR reads anew with MiXCR; each CDR3 protein has one entry. The sample lists around 690,000 distinct CDR3 sequences; roughly 17% were seen once. The study defined stable Graves' hyperthyroidism as no ophthalmopathy progression within 18 months. Fresh peripheral blood, 8 to 10 ml, was the source of the PBMCs.

The specimen sequenced was blood. The clonotype originates from a man aged 50 or older with Graves' hyperthyroidism. The chain is built from TRBV20-1 and TRBJ2-1; D is possibly TRBD2 (6 bases). The CDR3 loop is CSARHTQTSLSSYNEQFF. In DNA form, the CDR3 reads TGCAGTGCTAGGCACACTCAGACTAGTCTTTCCTCCTACAATGAGCAGTTCTTC.